The clone carrying this T cell receptor (beta chain) has just a few counts. The target antigen is unknown. V lost 2 bases and J 1 base, leaving 7 bases between the germline ends. This CDR3 contains 13 residues. Germline V gene sequence: CDR1 DFQATT, CDR2 SNEGSKA (reference sequence). The data stem from a study of T-cell memory formation after mild COVID-19. TCRalpha and TCRbeta libraries used 5'RACE with constant-segment primers and UMIs. TCRdb used MiXCR to reprocess the 5' RACE reads, holding one entry per CDR3 protein. The sample lists 450,000 to 650,000 distinct CDR3 sequences; more than 15% were seen once. Study-wide results and caveats: Day 15 to 85 contracting clones showed balanced CD4/CD8; later expanders leaned CD4+. Chiefly within CM and EM were the contracting CD4+ clones; CD8+ ones were within EMRA.

The genes are TRBV20-1 and TRBJ2-3; no reliable D call. The sequencing sample was made of PBMCs or a T cell subset sorted from them (not recorded which). The receptor was derived from an adult woman who had mild COVID-19 (a few samples of this study predate the infection). Cell type and time point are not known. The CDR3 protein is CSARNTGTDTQYF. In DNA form, the CDR3 reads TGCAGTGCTAGAAATACAGGCACAGATACGCAGTATTTT.